This T cell receptor (beta chain) is drawn from a study of blood T cell repertoires in COVID-19 (TCRdb year 2020). Looking at the study overall: The collaborator samples originated in the United States, Italy and Spain and spanned the acute and convalescent phases of COVID-19. A de-identified subject ID, COVID-19 status, age in years and sex were almost always included in the sample metadata. The material from the prospective study consisted of cDNA or gDNA derived from T cells, B-cell-depleted T cells, or PBMCs. HLA class I and class II types, where available, came from metadata supplied by the sample provider rather than from assay-based typing. The repertoires were released in a freely available public database meant as a resource for research on the immune response to SARS-CoV-2. Samples came from the ongoing ImmuneRACE study (first 160 participants) plus 1,254 subjects from 6 global collaborators. Subjects who had been exposed to COVID-19, were actively infected with it, or had recovered from it provided the deeply sampled blood TCRbeta repertoires that made up the dataset.

TCRbeta CDR3 regions were amplified from genomic DNA by means of the immunoSEQ Assay, a bias-controlled multiplex PCR. The source study handled its data this way. The number of nucleated cells in each sample was estimated from the amplification of reference gene primers within the assay. Sequence reads were collapsed and filtered to measure the absolute abundance of every unique TCRbeta CDR3 rearrangement. For each sample, productive Simpson clonality was calculated as the square root of Simpson's diversity index across productive rearrangements. The clones in this table, taken by TCRdb from immuneACCESS, are in-frame only. Not every clone is retained; where verified, under half of the shortfall comes from an unresolved V gene, and the cause of the rest is unknown. V and J calls and clone size are given by that table; D and trimming were obtained from the DNA. For this sample there are over 200,000 clones; approximately 83% appear just once. 3% of the sample lies in the top ten.

CDR3 length: 20 amino acids, cysteine to phenylalanine. The CDR3 DNA has 60 bases and is translated from base 1. The CDR1 and CDR2 encoded by the germline V gene (reference sequence) are LNHDA and SQIVND. V and J are trimmed by 4 bases and 3 bases, and the gene matches miss 18 bases of the junction. In this sample, this clone turned up once. What this receptor recognizes is not known. Within one base of it there is no much larger clone, and no base qualities were kept. Results the study describes overall, beyond this receptor: The quantity of clinical and demographic metadata differed by source and by participant and was supplied without curation.

Another Seattle source contributed samples from volunteer blood donors who had recovered from COVID-19. The collaborating institutions used their own protocols to collect whole blood in K2EDTA tubes. For TCRbeta analysis, collaborators shipped samples as frozen whole blood, isolated PBMCs, or DNA extracted from either of those sample types. The receptor was isolated from a woman under 40 who had recovered from COVID-19. Sequenced sample: peripheral blood. This receptor chain uses TRBV19 and TRBJ2-3, with TRBD2 matching 11 junction bases. The CDR3 reads as follows: CASSRRLAGSRVGYTDTQYF. The sequence in DNA is TGTGCCAGTAGTAGAAGACTAGCGGGGTCTAGGGTCGGTTATACAGATACGCAGTATTTT.